This paragraph covers one T cell receptor (beta chain) sequence. Its target is not known. This sample also contains other DNA sequences that code for the same CDR3. Each cell subset's genomic DNA was divided evenly among several immunoSEQ plates. Original handling: Filtering was not the same, since immunoSEQ gave junction-only sequences without quality scores. Clones were read by immunoSEQ multiplex PCR, and TCRdb kept only the in-frame ones, dropping some. V, J and clone size reflect that table, while D and trimming were determined from the DNA. The sample yields approximately 1.5 million clones, around 98.5% seen once. This sample is drawn from a study of shared clonotypes between healthy human individuals. Findings and caveats of the study: Sharing across four donors was highest in naive CD4 (roughly 5%) and lowest in memory CD8 (roughly 0.4%).

V was cut by 4 bases and J by 1 base, with 9 bases left in between. Germline CDR1 and CDR2: SGHNT and YYREEE (reference sequence). CDR3 length: 13 amino acids. Division of CD4+ cells produced a CD45RA+ naive subset and a CD45RA-negative memory subset. This receptor was taken from a man under 40 in good health. The rearrangement uses TRBV5-4 and TRBJ2-7, with D uncertain. The sample comprised naive CD4+ T cells sorted from blood. Subset reported: CD45RA+ positively selected. CDR3 residues: CASSLRDSYEQYF. The CDR3 DNA follows: TGTGCCAGCAGCCTAAGGGATTCCTACGAGCAGTACTTC.